This T cell receptor beta chain was profiled in a study of cytotoxic CD8 clonotypes in ibrutinib-treated CLL. Study-wide findings and caveats: Increased clonality at ibrutinib response gave way to a return toward baseline at progression. Clonality was higher at baseline than in age-matched healthy donors and tracked circulating CD8+ T-cell counts.

A word on this clone: The target antigen is unknown.

Libraries were prepared by immunoSEQ multiplex PCR; TCRdb keeps only in-frame clonotypes and omits some of them. This sample carries about 130,000 clones, about 76% of them seen once, and the ten largest clones take 5.1%. TCR beta library input comprised about 1.9 micrograms of genomic DNA from cryopreserved PBMCs. Germline V gene data show CDR1 as MNHNS and CDR2 as SASEGT. The CDR3 consists of 13 residues. Trimming took off 4 bases at V and 8 bases at J, with 14 bases between the two ends. The sequence was obtained from a human donor with chronic lymphocytic leukemia. The specimen comprised PBMCs, sampled after 24 months of ibrutinib treatment. The V call is TRBV6-1, the J call TRBJ1-2; D may be TRBD1 (6 bases). CDR3 DNA: TGTGCCAGCAGTGTAGGGGGAAGAAGCGGCTACACCTTC. Its translation is CASSVGGRSGYTF.